The 9 T cell receptor beta chains below come from one sample, sequenced in a study of blood T cell repertoires in COVID-19. Data came from immunoSEQ multiplex PCR; TCRdb stores just in-frame clones and leaves some out. The sample comprises approximately 280,000 clones, roughly 89% of which are singletons, and about 4.6% rests with the top ten. Sequenced: peripheral blood. Receptors originate from a man in his forties or fifties with acute or convalescent COVID-19.

The table lists this clone with a count of one. This chain links TRBV5-4 with TRBJ2-7; the match to TRBD2 covers 7 bases. This CDR3 is built from 15 residues. Germline V lookup: CDR1 SGHNT, CDR2 YYREEE (reference sequence). Losses at the gene ends were 0 bases for V and 0 bases for J; bases not matched to a gene: 3. The CDR3 loop reads CASSLGVAGSYEQYF. DNA for the CDR3: TGTGCCAGCAGCTTGGGGGTAGCGGGCTCCTACGAGCAGTACTTC.

The CDR3 here is CASSQDQGTSSRQFF. The CDR3 DNA is TGTGCCAGCAGCCAAGATCAAGGGACATCCTCCAGGCAGTTCTTC. The chain is built from TRBV3-1 (or the pseudogene TRBV3-2) and TRBJ2-1; D might be TRBD1 (6 bases). The germline V gene has CDR1 LGHDT and CDR2 YNNKEL (reference sequence). This CDR3 has 15 residues. V gave up 0 bases and J gave up 12 bases, with 18 bases separating them.

The V call is TRBV7-8, the J call TRBJ2-2; D is perhaps TRBD1 (6 bases). The germline gives CDR1 SGHVS, CDR2 FQNEAQ. Trimming left V 2 bases short and J 1 base short, with 11 bases between. The CDR3 spans 16 residues. CDR3 sequence reads: CASSLLRGENTGELFF. CDR3 nucleotides: TGTGCCAGCAGCTTACTCAGGGGAGAGAACACCGGGGAGCTGTTTTTT.

The chain combines TRBV2 with TRBJ2-6, with D unresolved. Per germline, CDR1 SNHLY and CDR2 FYNNEI. The CDR3 sequence is 18 residues long. The V and J ends lost 4 bases and 1 base respectively, with 17 bases between them. The CDR3 region has the DNA TGTGCCAGCAGTGGGTCGATGGGCTTTTCATCTGGGGCCAACGTCCTGACTTTC. Its translation is CASSGSMGFSSGANVLTF.

The V and J genes are TRBV29-1 and TRBJ1-1; 9 nucleotides match TRBD1. V shed 7 bases and J 4 bases; nucleotides not matched to a gene: 7. The CDR3 contains 13 residues. CDR1 SQVTM and CDR2 ANQGSEA come from the germline V gene. CDR3 loop: CSGKGQGLTEAFF. CDR3 DNA: TGCAGCGGTAAGGGACAGGGTCTCACTGAAGCTTTCTTT. Full variable domain (remainder filled in from reference TRBV29-1 and TRBJ1-1): SAVISQKPSRDICQRGTSLTIQCQVDSQVTMMFWYRQQPGQSLTLIATANQGSEATYESGFVIDKFPISRPNLTFSTLTVSNMSPEDSSIYLCSGKGQGLTEAFFGQGTRLTVV.

The chain is built from TRBV6-5 and TRBJ1-5; D might be TRBD1 (5 bases). CDR3 length: 14 residues. Germline CDR1 reads MNHEY; CDR2 reads SVGAGI. Trimming took 5 bases from V and 1 from J, leaving 9 bases between them. The CDR3 protein is CASSRAGSNQPQHF. For the CDR3, the DNA is TGTGCCAGCAGTCGGGCAGGGAGCAATCAGCCCCAGCATTTT.

The rearrangement uses TRBV4-2 and TRBJ2-7; perhaps TRBD2 as D (6 bases). The CDR3 runs to 13 residues. V was pared by 1 base and J by 2 bases, with 6 bases between. The germline V gene has CDR1 LGHNA and CDR2 YNFKEQ. The CDR3 region has the DNA TGTGCCAGCAGCCAAGGACTAGCCTACGAGCAGTACTTC. Its protein is CASSQGLAYEQYF.

The chain couples TRBV11-2 to TRBJ2-7, with D possibly being TRBD1 (6 bases). Germline CDR1 SGHAT, CDR2 FQNNGV. The V end was cut by 8 bases, the J end by 4 bases, with 18 bases between. This CDR3 is built from 14 residues. The DNA for the CDR3 is TGTGCCAGCGGCCCCTCCCGGGACATTTACGAGCAGTACTTC. This gives the protein CASGPSRDIYEQYF.

V usage is TRBV6-5 and J usage is TRBJ1-2, with a tentative D call TRBD1 (5 bases). Germline values: CDR1 MNHEY, CDR2 SVGAGI. Trimming removed 3 bases at V and 5 bases at J, with 16 bases between. The CDR3 contains 15 residues. CDR3 bases: TGTGCCAGCAGTTATACAGCAGGGTCTTCTTATGGCTACACCTTC. As protein: CASSYTAGSSYGYTF.